The rows below give T cell receptor beta chains drawn from one sample of a study of brain T cells in children with intractable seizures. The protocol was immunoSEQ multiplex PCR, while the TCRdb copy is restricted to in-frame clones and leaves out a portion. The sample lists about 320,000 clones; nearly 95% were seen once. The sample in question was peripheral blood, obtained approximately 5 months after surgery. These receptors all come from a boy younger than two with tuberous sclerosis and intractable seizures. CDR3s include the opening cysteine and the closing phenylalanine or tryptophan. Expanded clones are given a class, and other clones once, few, many or no size at all.

>once|TRBJ2-7|TRBV7-8
CASSLTSGGGYEQYF
>once|TRBJ2-3|TRBV20-1
CSAASDTQYF
>-|TRBJ1-2|TRBV30
CAWNPGKGGYTF
>-|TRBJ1-1|TRBV10-1
CASSDSSAGENTEAFF
>many|TRBJ1-2|TRBV10-3
CAISEAPGYGYTF
>-|TRBJ1-6|TRBV7-9
CASSLPPGNSPLHF
>-|TRBJ1-2|TRBV6-5
CASSYTRQGAVYGYTF
>-|TRBJ1-6|TRBV7-9
CASSLATAGLPPLHF
>-|TRBJ1-5|TRBV4-1
CASSQEGGGLRPQHF
>few|TRBJ1-5|TRBV19
CASVDGNQPQHF
>few|TRBJ2-5|TRBV3-1/TRBV3-2
CASSSSPGLWTAQYF
>-|TRBJ2-5|TRBV10-3
CAISEDRDTWGRQVETQYF